This T cell receptor beta chain was identified in a study of vaccination and CD4 T cells after COVID-19. At the level of the study: The stimulating agents, overlapping spike peptides, came from SARS-CoV-2, HCoV-NL63, HCoV-OC43 and HCoV-229E. For control cultures, the treatment was a CEFX pool, an HIV-1 Nef pool, or no peptide. Study-level points and caveats: Convalescent patients showed a median roughly 90% of reactive clones that were seen only post-vaccination.

Treatment denoted: approximately nine-day PBMC culture with coronavirus spike peptide pools or control peptides (ViraFEST assay). Positive PCR tests were logged from March through December 2020, ahead of US Alpha, Beta and Delta variants. The CDR3 loop spans 18 amino acids. The germline V gene encodes CDR1 MDHEN and CDR2 SYDVKM. V was trimmed by 5 bases and J by 0 bases, leaving 21 bases between them. Remarks on this clonotype: No antigen is known for it.

At the Johns Hopkins FTIC core, DNA taken from cultured CD4+ T cells was sequenced by way of the Oncomine TCR Beta short-read assay. TCRdb analysed the PCR reads with MiXCR anew, one entry per CDR3 protein. The sample carries roughly 15,000 distinct CDR3 sequences, roughly 47% recorded once. Sequenced input: CD4+ T cells from blood, cultured in vitro. This sequence originates from a human donor who had recovered from COVID-19. The V call is TRBV28, the J call TRBJ2-3; maybe TRBD1 (6 bases). The chain's CDR3 is CASSRTQARGGSTDTQYF. The CDR3 DNA sequence: TGTGCCAGCAGTCGCACACAGGCTAGAGGGGGTAGCACAGATACGCAGTATTTT. The full variable domain, in which reference TRBV28 and TRBJ2-3 provide the parts outside the CDR3, is DVKVTQSSRYLVKRTGEKVFLECVQDMDHENMFWYRQDPGLGLRLIYFSYDVKMKEKGDIPEGYSVSREKKERFSLILESASTNQTSMYLCASSRTQARGGSTDTQYFGPGTRLTVL.